The rows below give T cell receptor beta chains drawn from one sample of a study of T cell changes during pregnancy in multiple sclerosis. Some clones are missing from TCRdb's copy, which holds only in-frame ones; the method was immunoSEQ multiplex PCR. The top ten hold about 1.1% of the sample, which has about 21,000 clones, 80% to 90% seen once. This specimen consisted of CD4+ T cells from peripheral blood mononuclear cells, obtained in the first trimester of pregnancy. These receptors came from a female donor in good health, enrolled as a control in a pregnancy study. The CDR3 runs from the conserved cysteine through the conserved F or W. Each record gives: D gene, clone size, J gene, V gene, CDR3 DNA, CDR3 protein. The D gene is left open where the match is weak. Rows give clone size only sometimes, using once, few, many, or a class for an expanded clone.

d_call: TRBD2; clone_size: -; j_call: TRBJ2-7; v_call: TRBV5-4; cdr3_nt: TGTGCCAGCAGCTTTCGGCGGGAGGGCCCCTACGAGCAGTACTTC; cdr3_aa: CASSFRREGPYEQYF
d_call: -; clone_size: -; j_call: TRBJ2-2; v_call: TRBV10-3; cdr3_nt: TGTGCCACCGCACCCCTAGGTCCCACCGGGGAGCTGTTTTTT; cdr3_aa: CATAPLGPTGELFF
d_call: TRBD1; clone_size: -; j_call: TRBJ1-2; v_call: TRBV19; cdr3_nt: TGTGCCAGTAGTGCGACAGGGGGGAATGGCTACACCTTC; cdr3_aa: CASSATGGNGYTF
d_call: -; clone_size: -; j_call: TRBJ2-1; v_call: TRBV7-8; cdr3_nt: TGTGCCAGCAGCTTTGAGCGGCTATACAATGAGCAGTTCTTC; cdr3_aa: CASSFERLYNEQFF
d_call: -; clone_size: -; j_call: TRBJ1-1; v_call: TRBV25-1; cdr3_nt: TGTGCCAGCAGCAATACAGGACGGCGGACTGAAGCTTTCTTT; cdr3_aa: CASSNTGRRTEAFF
d_call: TRBD2; clone_size: -; j_call: TRBJ2-3; v_call: TRBV7-2; cdr3_nt: TGTGCCAGCAGCTCGCCCATTATGACTAGCGGGGTACCAGATACGCAGTATTTT; cdr3_aa: CASSSPIMTSGVPDTQYF
d_call: TRBD2; clone_size: once; j_call: TRBJ2-7; v_call: TRBV7-2; cdr3_nt: TGTGCCAGCAGCTGGGGGACTAGCGGGCTGTACGAGCAGTACTTC; cdr3_aa: CASSWGTSGLYEQYF
d_call: -; clone_size: -; j_call: TRBJ1-1; v_call: TRBV7-2; cdr3_nt: TGTGCCAGCAGCCCCCGGAGAAGTTACACTGAAGCTTTCTTT; cdr3_aa: CASSPRRSYTEAFF
d_call: TRBD1; clone_size: -; j_call: TRBJ2-1; v_call: TRBV27; cdr3_nt: TGTGCCAGCAGTTATCGACAGGGGGCGGGCAATGAGCAGTTCTTC; cdr3_aa: CASSYRQGAGNEQFF
d_call: -; clone_size: -; j_call: TRBJ2-5; v_call: TRBV5-1; cdr3_nt: TGCGCCAGCAGCTTGGCTAGGGAGCAAGAGACCCAGTACTTC; cdr3_aa: CASSLAREQETQYF
d_call: TRBD1; clone_size: -; j_call: TRBJ1-1; v_call: TRBV7-2; cdr3_nt: TGTGCCAGCAAACTATCGACAGGGAGGAACACTGAAGCTTTCTTT; cdr3_aa: CASKLSTGRNTEAFF
d_call: -; clone_size: -; j_call: TRBJ2-1; v_call: TRBV11-2; cdr3_nt: TGTGCCAGCAGCCTGCGCCGGGGGAATGAGCAGTTCTTC; cdr3_aa: CASSLRRGNEQFF
d_call: TRBD1; clone_size: few; j_call: TRBJ1-1; v_call: TRBV6-5; cdr3_nt: TGTGCCACCCGGACAGGGAAAACTGAAGCTTTCTTT; cdr3_aa: CATRTGKTEAFF
d_call: TRBD2; clone_size: few; j_call: TRBJ2-1; v_call: TRBV5-4; cdr3_nt: TGTGCCAGCAGCTTGCTAGCGGGACGACCCAACAATGAGCAGTTCTTC; cdr3_aa: CASSLLAGRPNNEQFF
d_call: TRBD2; clone_size: -; j_call: TRBJ2-1; v_call: TRBV30; cdr3_nt: TGTGCCTGGAGCCCAGGGACTAGCGGGACGAACGGGAATGAGCAGTTCTTC; cdr3_aa: CAWSPGTSGTNGNEQFF
d_call: -; clone_size: few; j_call: TRBJ2-3; v_call: TRBV14; cdr3_nt: TGTGCCAGCAGCCTCCGGTCCGATACGCAGTATTTT; cdr3_aa: CASSLRSDTQYF
d_call: TRBD1; clone_size: -; j_call: TRBJ2-5; v_call: TRBV5-1; cdr3_nt: TGCGCCAGCAGCTCAGGGGGAGCCCAAGAGACCCAGTACTTC; cdr3_aa: CASSSGGAQETQYF
d_call: -; clone_size: -; j_call: TRBJ2-7; v_call: TRBV30; cdr3_nt: TGTGCCTGGAGTGACACCTACGAGCAGTACTTC; cdr3_aa: CAWSDTYEQYF
d_call: -; clone_size: -; j_call: TRBJ1-5; v_call: TRBV27; cdr3_nt: TGTGCCAGCAGCCCCCAAGGGAGTAACAATCAGCCCCAGCATTTT; cdr3_aa: CASSPQGSNNQPQHF
d_call: -; clone_size: -; j_call: TRBJ1-5; v_call: TRBV30; cdr3_nt: TGTGCCTGGAGTGTACGCTTGACAGGAGACCAGCCCCAGCATTTT; cdr3_aa: CAWSVRLTGDQPQHF
d_call: -; clone_size: -; j_call: TRBJ2-7; v_call: TRBV9; cdr3_nt: TGTGCCAGCAGCCCATCGTCAGGGGTCGAGCAGTACTTC; cdr3_aa: CASSPSSGVEQYF
d_call: -; clone_size: once; j_call: TRBJ2-2; v_call: TRBV19; cdr3_nt: TGTGCCAGTAGTCCCCTGGGACAAACCGGGGAGCTGTTTTTT; cdr3_aa: CASSPLGQTGELFF
d_call: TRBD1; clone_size: -; j_call: TRBJ1-6; v_call: TRBV4-3; cdr3_nt: TGCGCCAGCAGCCAAGGACAGGGTAATTCACCCCTCCACTTT; cdr3_aa: CASSQGQGNSPLHF
d_call: -; clone_size: -; j_call: TRBJ1-1; v_call: TRBV5-1; cdr3_nt: TGCGCCAGCAGCTTGGGGGGGCGCGGAAATACTGAAGCTTTCTTT; cdr3_aa: CASSLGGRGNTEAFF
d_call: TRBD2; clone_size: -; j_call: TRBJ2-3; v_call: TRBV7-8; cdr3_nt: TGTGCCAGCAGCTTAGCGACTAGCGGGGGGATTCACAGCACAGATACGCAGTATTTT; cdr3_aa: CASSLATSGGIHSTDTQYF
d_call: -; clone_size: -; j_call: TRBJ1-1; v_call: TRBV19; cdr3_nt: TGTGCCAGTAGTATTAGGGGCAGTGAAGCTTTCTTT; cdr3_aa: CASSIRGSEAFF
d_call: -; clone_size: once; j_call: TRBJ1-5; v_call: TRBV7-8; cdr3_nt: TGTGCCAGCAGCCCCCGGGGAATTAGCAATCAGCCCCAGCATTTT; cdr3_aa: CASSPRGISNQPQHF
d_call: TRBD1; clone_size: -; j_call: TRBJ1-1; v_call: TRBV5-1; cdr3_nt: TGCGCCAGCAGCGTAGGGGGCTATGGTGAAGCTTTCTTT; cdr3_aa: CASSVGGYGEAFF
d_call: TRBD2; clone_size: -; j_call: TRBJ2-2; v_call: TRBV29-1; cdr3_nt: TGCAGCGTTACTTTCCTAGCGGGGAACACCGGGGAGCTGTTTTTT; cdr3_aa: CSVTFLAGNTGELFF
d_call: TRBD2; clone_size: -; j_call: TRBJ2-3; v_call: TRBV10-3; cdr3_nt: TGTGCCATCAGTGTTACTAGCGGGAGGTATACGCAGTATTTT; cdr3_aa: CAISVTSGRYTQYF
d_call: TRBD2; clone_size: -; j_call: TRBJ2-7; v_call: TRBV7-2; cdr3_nt: TGTGCCAGCAGCTTAGCGGGGTCTAGCGGGCGCTACGAGCAGTACTTC; cdr3_aa: CASSLAGSSGRYEQYF
d_call: -; clone_size: -; j_call: TRBJ1-2; v_call: TRBV4-2; cdr3_nt: TGTGCCAGCAGCCCTTCCCCCGACACCTTCTATGGCTACACCTTC; cdr3_aa: CASSPSPDTFYGYTF
d_call: -; clone_size: -; j_call: TRBJ1-6; v_call: TRBV7-2; cdr3_nt: TGTGCCAGCAGCTTGCGGAGCTCCTATAATTCACCCCTCCACTTT; cdr3_aa: CASSLRSSYNSPLHF
d_call: TRBD2; clone_size: -; j_call: TRBJ2-7; v_call: TRBV28; cdr3_nt: TGTGCCAGCAGTCCGCGACTAGCGGGAGCGTACGAGCAGTACTTC; cdr3_aa: CASSPRLAGAYEQYF